The entry below gives a single T cell receptor beta chain sequence along with its context. This CDR3 region has 15 residues. V shed 2 bases and J shed 3 bases, with 13 bases lying between them. Germline values: CDR1 KGHSH, CDR2 LQKENI. The entry originates in a study of blood T cell repertoires in COVID-19. Sequenced by immunoSEQ multiplex PCR; TCRdb stores in-frame clones only, minus some. The table records some 47,000 clones, 84% of them present only once. What was sequenced was peripheral blood. This TCR was sampled from a human donor in a cohort sampled during active COVID-19. This rearrangement joins TRBV18 to TRBJ1-2; D is unclear. Here the CDR3 DNA reads TGTGCCAGCTCACCAGTTCTTATCCCCGACTATGGCTACACCTTC. It codes for CASSPVLIPDYGYTF.